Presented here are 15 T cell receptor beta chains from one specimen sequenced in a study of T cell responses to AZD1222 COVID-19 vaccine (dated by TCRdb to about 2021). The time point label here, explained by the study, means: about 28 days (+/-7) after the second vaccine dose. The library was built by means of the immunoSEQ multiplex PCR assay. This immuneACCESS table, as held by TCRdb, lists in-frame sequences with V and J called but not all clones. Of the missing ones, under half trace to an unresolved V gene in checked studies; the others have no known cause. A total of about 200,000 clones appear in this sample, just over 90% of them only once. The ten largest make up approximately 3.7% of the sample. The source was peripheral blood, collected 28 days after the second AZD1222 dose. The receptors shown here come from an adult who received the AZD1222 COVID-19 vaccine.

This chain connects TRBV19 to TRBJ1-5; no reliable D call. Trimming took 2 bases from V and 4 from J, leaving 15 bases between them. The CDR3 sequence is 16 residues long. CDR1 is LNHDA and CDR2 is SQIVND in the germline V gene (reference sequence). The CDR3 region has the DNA TGTGCCAGTAGTATAAAGATAACGGCAGCAAATCAGCCCCAGCATTTT. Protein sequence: CASSIKITAANQPQHF.

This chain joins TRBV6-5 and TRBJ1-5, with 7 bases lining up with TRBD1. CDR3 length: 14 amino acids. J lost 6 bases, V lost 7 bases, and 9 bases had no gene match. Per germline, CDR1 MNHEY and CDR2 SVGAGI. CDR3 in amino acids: CASNTGQVSQPQHF. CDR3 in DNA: TGTGCCAGCAACACAGGACAGGTCAGTCAGCCCCAGCATTTT.

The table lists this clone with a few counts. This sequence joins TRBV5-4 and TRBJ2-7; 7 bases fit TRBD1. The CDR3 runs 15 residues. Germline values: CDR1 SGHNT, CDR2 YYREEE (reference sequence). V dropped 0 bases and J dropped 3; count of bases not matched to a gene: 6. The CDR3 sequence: CASSLDRGRLYEQYF. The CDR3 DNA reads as TGTGCCAGCAGCTTGGATAGGGGGCGCCTCTACGAGCAGTACTTC.

CDR3 amino acids: CASSPAGGLAGGNEQYF. CDR3 nucleotide sequence: TGTGCCAGCAGCCCTGCGGGGGGACTAGCGGGAGGGAACGAGCAGTACTTC. The chain is built from TRBV7-3 and TRBJ2-7; TRBD2 aligns across 16 bases. The CDR3 runs to 17 residues. Per the germline V gene, CDR1 is SGHTA and CDR2 is FQGTGA. The V and J ends lost 5 bases and 5 bases, in that order; junction bases with no gene match: 9.

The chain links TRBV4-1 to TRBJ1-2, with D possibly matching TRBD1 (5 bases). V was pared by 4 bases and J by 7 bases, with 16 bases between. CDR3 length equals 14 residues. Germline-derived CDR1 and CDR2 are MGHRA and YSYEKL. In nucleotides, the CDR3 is TGCGCCAGCAGCCCCGGCGAGGGGCGTCGTGGCTACACCTTC. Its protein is CASSPGEGRRGYTF.

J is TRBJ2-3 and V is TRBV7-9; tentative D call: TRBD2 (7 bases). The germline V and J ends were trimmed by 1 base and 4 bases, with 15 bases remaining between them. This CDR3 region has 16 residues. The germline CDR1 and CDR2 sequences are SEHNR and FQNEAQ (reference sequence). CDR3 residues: CASSLVRGARADTQYF. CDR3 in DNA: TGTGCCAGCAGCTTAGTCCGGGGGGCGCGGGCAGATACGCAGTATTTT.

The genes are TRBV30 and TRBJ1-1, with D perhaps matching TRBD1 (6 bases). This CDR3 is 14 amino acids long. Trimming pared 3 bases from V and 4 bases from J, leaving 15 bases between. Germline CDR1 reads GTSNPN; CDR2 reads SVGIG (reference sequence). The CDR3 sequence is CAWSLNRVITEAFF. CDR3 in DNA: TGTGCCTGGAGCTTAAACAGGGTAATCACTGAAGCTTTCTTT.

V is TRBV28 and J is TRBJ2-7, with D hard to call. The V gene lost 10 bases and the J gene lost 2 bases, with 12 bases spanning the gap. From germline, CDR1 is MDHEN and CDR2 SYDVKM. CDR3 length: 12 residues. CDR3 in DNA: TGTGCCACCATTAGACCGCCCTACGAGCAGTACTTC. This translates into CATIRPPYEQYF.

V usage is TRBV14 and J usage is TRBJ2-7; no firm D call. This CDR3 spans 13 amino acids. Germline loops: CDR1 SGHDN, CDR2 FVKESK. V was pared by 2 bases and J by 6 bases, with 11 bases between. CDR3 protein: CASSQRPVTEQYF. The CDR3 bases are TGTGCCAGCAGCCAACGCCCCGTCACCGAGCAGTACTTC.

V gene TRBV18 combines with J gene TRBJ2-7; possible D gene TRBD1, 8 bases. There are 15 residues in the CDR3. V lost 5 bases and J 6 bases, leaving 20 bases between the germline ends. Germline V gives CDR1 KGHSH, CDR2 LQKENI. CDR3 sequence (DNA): TGTGCCAGCTCATCGGGACAGGCTGGCGGGGGCGAGCAGTACTTC. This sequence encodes CASSSGQAGGGEQYF.

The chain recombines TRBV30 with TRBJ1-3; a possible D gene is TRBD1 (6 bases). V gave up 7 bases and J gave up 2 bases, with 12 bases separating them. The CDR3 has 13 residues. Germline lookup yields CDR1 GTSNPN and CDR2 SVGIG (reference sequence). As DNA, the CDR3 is TGTGCCTTAGGGGGGGGACCTGGAAACACCATATATTTT. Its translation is CALGGGPGNTIYF.

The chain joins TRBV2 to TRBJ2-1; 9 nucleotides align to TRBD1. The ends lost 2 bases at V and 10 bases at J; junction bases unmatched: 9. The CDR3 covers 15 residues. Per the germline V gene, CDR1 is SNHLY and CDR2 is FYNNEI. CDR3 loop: CASSETGQGRGEQFF. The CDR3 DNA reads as TGTGCCAGCAGTGAAACCGGACAGGGGAGAGGGGAGCAGTTCTTC.

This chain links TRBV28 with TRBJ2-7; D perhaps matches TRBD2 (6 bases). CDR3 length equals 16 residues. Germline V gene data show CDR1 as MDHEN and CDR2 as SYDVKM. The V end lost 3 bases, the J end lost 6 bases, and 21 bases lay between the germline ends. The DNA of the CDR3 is TGTGCCAGCAGTTTCCCTCTGGAGGGCCAAGGTGGCGAGCAGTACTTC. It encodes CASSFPLEGQGGEQYF. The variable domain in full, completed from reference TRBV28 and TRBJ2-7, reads DVKVTQSSRYLVKRTGEKVFLECVQDMDHENMFWYRQDPGLGLRLIYFSYDVKMKEKGDIPEGYSVSREKKERFSLILESASTNQTSMYLCASSFPLEGQGGEQYFGPGTRLTVT.

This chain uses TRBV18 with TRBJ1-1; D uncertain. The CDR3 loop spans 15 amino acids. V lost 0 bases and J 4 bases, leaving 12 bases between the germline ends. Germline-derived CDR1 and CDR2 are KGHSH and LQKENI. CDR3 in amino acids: CASSPPGGLSTEAFF. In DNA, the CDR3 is TGTGCCAGCTCACCACCGGGCGGGTTGAGCACTGAAGCTTTCTTT.

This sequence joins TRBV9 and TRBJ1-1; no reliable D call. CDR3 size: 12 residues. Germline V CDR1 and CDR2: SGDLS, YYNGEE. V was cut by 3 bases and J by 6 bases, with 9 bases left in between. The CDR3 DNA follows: TGTGCCAGCAGCGGTATGTCGCCTGAAGCTTTCTTT. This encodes CASSGMSPEAFF.